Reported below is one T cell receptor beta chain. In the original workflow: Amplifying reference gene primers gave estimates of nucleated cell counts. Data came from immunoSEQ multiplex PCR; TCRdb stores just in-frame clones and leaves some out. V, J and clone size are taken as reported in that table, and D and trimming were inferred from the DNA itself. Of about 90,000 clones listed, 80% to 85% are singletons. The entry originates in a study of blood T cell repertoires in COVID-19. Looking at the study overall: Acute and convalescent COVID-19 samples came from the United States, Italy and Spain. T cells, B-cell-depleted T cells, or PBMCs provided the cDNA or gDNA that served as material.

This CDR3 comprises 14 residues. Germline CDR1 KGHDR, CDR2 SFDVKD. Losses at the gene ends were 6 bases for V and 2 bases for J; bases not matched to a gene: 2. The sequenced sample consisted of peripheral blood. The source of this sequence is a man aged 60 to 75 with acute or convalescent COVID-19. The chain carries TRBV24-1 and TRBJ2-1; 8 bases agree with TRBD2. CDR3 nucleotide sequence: TGTGCCACCAGTTTAGCGGGGCCCTACAATGAGCAGTTCTTC. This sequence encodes CATSLAGPYNEQFF.